Listed below are T cell receptor beta chains from one sample, sequenced in a study of persistence of HIV-infected CD4 T cells. Their target antigens are unknown. The table came from immunoSEQ multiplex PCR; TCRdb's copy has only in-frame clones and leaves some out. Of 35,000 to 50,000 clones listed, roughly nine tenths are singletons. The sequenced sample was CD4+ T cells sorted from PBMCs after approximately 19-hour stimulation, obtained from a patient who received antiretroviral therapy. The origin of the receptors is an adult man with HIV who was CMV-seropositive. The CDR3 runs from the conserved cysteine through the conserved F or W. A D gene is named only where the DNA matches it firmly. Rows give clone size only sometimes, using once, few, many, or a class for an expanded clone.

V gene	clone size	CDR3 length	J gene	D gene	CDR3 DNA	CDR3 protein
TRBV10-1	few	15	TRBJ1-1	-	TGCGCCAGCAGTGCTGGGGCAGGGATAAACACTGAAGCTTTCTTT	CASSAGAGINTEAFF
TRBV10-1	-	14	TRBJ2-6	-	TGCGCCAGCAGTGAGGGTGCTGGGGCCAACGTCCTGACTTTC	CASSEGAGANVLTF
TRBV7-2	few	16	TRBJ2-3	TRBD2	TGTGCCAGCAGTTTCAAGGGGGGACTAGGCCTAATGGGGCAGTATTTT	CASSFKGGLGLMGQYF
TRBV7-2	-	15	TRBJ2-3	-	TGTGCCAGCAGCTTATTGGCGTCAGGGACAGATACGCAGTATTTT	CASSLLASGTDTQYF
TRBV29-1	-	13	TRBJ1-2	-	TGCAGCGTTGAAGATATCAGGGCTAGTGGCTACACCTTC	CSVEDIRASGYTF
TRBV9	-	15	TRBJ2-7	TRBD1	TGTGCCAGCAGCGTAGCCTGGACAGGGGACTACGAGCAGTACTTC	CASSVAWTGDYEQYF
TRBV6-5	-	14	TRBJ2-4	-	TGTGCCAGCCTATCCGGGGGTTACCGGGGCGTAGGGTACTTC	CASLSGGYRGVGYF
TRBV19	-	19	TRBJ2-2	TRBD1	TGTGCCAGTAGTATGGGACAGGGGATGGGCGGGGGGAACACCGGGGAGCTGTTTTTT	CASSMGQGMGGGNTGELFF
TRBV3-1/TRBV3-2	-	14	TRBJ1-1	-	TGTGCCAGCAGCCCCCTGGGCCAAAGCGCTGAAGCTTTCTTT	CASSPLGQSAEAFF
TRBV28	-	16	TRBJ2-2	TRBD1	TGTGCCAGCAGTCCTATTACAGGACAGGTGTCCGGGGAGCTGTTTTTT	CASSPITGQVSGELFF
TRBV4-1	-	16	TRBJ1-6	-	TGCGCCAGCAGCCAGGTACTGAGCTCCTATAATTCACCCCTCCACTTT	CASSQVLSSYNSPLHF
TRBV7-2	once	17	TRBJ1-1	TRBD1	TGTGCCAGCAGCTTCGGGGCGAGGACAGGGGGTTACACTGAAGCTTTCTTT	CASSFGARTGGYTEAFF